Below, 9 T cell receptor beta chains from the same sample are listed, as sequenced in a study of T cell changes during pregnancy in multiple sclerosis. Here immunoSEQ multiplex PCR was the method, and the copy in TCRdb shows in-frame clones only, minus some. The table includes 40,000 to 55,000 clones, around 87% detected once. Material: CD8+ T cells from peripheral blood mononuclear cells, obtained in the second trimester of pregnancy. The receptors originated from a female donor with multiple sclerosis, enrolled in a pregnancy study.

The rearrangement joins TRBV9 to TRBJ1-1; TRBD1 matches 9 bases. J gave up 1 base and V 4 bases, and 5 bases lay outside the gene matches. The V gene's germline CDR1 is SGDLS and CDR2 YYNGEE. The CDR3 has 15 residues. CDR3 protein: CASSLGQGSNTEAFF. The DNA of the CDR3 is TGTGCCAGCAGCCTGGGACAGGGATCGAACACTGAAGCTTTCTTT.

The rearrangement joins TRBV27 to TRBJ2-5; D possibly corresponds to TRBD2 (5 bases). The V gene's germline CDR1 is MNHEY and CDR2 SMNVEV (reference sequence). V lost 2 bases and J 3 bases, leaving 13 bases between the germline ends. The CDR3 is 15 residues long. Here the CDR3 reads CASSLRPGFKETQYF. DNA for the CDR3: TGTGCCAGCAGTTTACGCCCGGGATTTAAAGAGACCCAGTACTTC.

This clone was seen just once. The rearrangement links TRBV9 to TRBJ2-2, with a weak D call TRBD2 (5 bases). Germline CDR1 reads SGDLS; CDR2 reads YYNGEE. V dropped 0 bases and J dropped 4 bases, with 7 bases sitting between them. The CDR3 totals 14 residues. CDR3 loop: CASSVVGGTGELFF. For the CDR3, the DNA is TGTGCCAGCAGCGTAGTTGGAGGCACCGGGGAGCTGTTTTTT.

The J gene is TRBJ1-5, the V gene TRBV6-5; 8 bases line up with TRBD1. Trimming took 6 bases from V and 1 from J; bases not matched to a gene: 5. The CDR3 has 15 residues. Germline lookup yields CDR1 MNHEY and CDR2 SVGAGI. CDR3 sequence: CASRTTGASNQPQHF. DNA for the CDR3: TGTGCCAGCAGAACGACAGGGGCGAGCAATCAGCCCCAGCATTTT.

The chain combines TRBV2 with TRBJ1-6; D possibly corresponds to TRBD1 (6 bases). From germline, CDR1 is SNHLY and CDR2 FYNNEI. The CDR3 has 14 amino acids. V was clipped by 2 bases and J by 10 bases, with 12 bases between them. The CDR3 sequence: CASSERTAVSPLHF. CDR3 bases: TGTGCCAGCAGTGAAAGGACAGCGGTATCACCCCTCCACTTT.

The V call is TRBV7-3, the J call TRBJ2-1; 8 bases are a match to TRBD2. The junction had 6 bases not matched to a gene; V was cut back by 2 bases and J by 6 bases. The CDR3 is 15 residues long. Germline-derived CDR1 and CDR2 are SGHTA and FQGTGA. The CDR3 bases are TGTGCCAGCAGCTTATACGGGGGGGCCTCCAATGAGCAGTTCTTC. Protein product: CASSLYGGASNEQFF.

This clone is judged medium-sized (0.01 to 0.1%). This sequence joins TRBV10-1 and TRBJ1-1; TRBD1 is a possible D gene (5 bases). The CDR3 contains 13 residues. The ends were cut back, 2 bases at V and 3 bases at J, with 7 bases in the middle. The germline CDR1 and CDR2 sequences are WNHNN and SYGVQD (reference sequence). CDR3 in amino acids: CASSEGDYTEAFF. CDR3 bases: TGCGCCAGCAGTGAGGGGGACTACACTGAAGCTTTCTTT.

The chain combines TRBV9 with TRBJ2-1; TRBD2 aligns across 7 bases. The germline gives CDR1 SGDLS, CDR2 YYNGEE. CDR3 length equals 15 residues. V shed 1 base and J 3 bases; nucleotides not matched to a gene: 4. The CDR3 loop reads CASSVSAGVYNEQFF. The CDR3 DNA reads as TGTGCCAGCAGCGTATCCGCGGGGGTCTACAATGAGCAGTTCTTC.

This chain uses TRBV7-6 with TRBJ1-1; D is unclear. V lost 6 bases and J lost 0, with 5 bases in between. The CDR3 totals 12 residues. The germline V gene encodes CDR1 SGHVS and CDR2 FNYEAQ. The CDR3 reads CASRGMNTEAFF. CDR3 DNA sequence: TGTGCCAGCAGGGGCATGAACACTGAAGCTTTCTTT.